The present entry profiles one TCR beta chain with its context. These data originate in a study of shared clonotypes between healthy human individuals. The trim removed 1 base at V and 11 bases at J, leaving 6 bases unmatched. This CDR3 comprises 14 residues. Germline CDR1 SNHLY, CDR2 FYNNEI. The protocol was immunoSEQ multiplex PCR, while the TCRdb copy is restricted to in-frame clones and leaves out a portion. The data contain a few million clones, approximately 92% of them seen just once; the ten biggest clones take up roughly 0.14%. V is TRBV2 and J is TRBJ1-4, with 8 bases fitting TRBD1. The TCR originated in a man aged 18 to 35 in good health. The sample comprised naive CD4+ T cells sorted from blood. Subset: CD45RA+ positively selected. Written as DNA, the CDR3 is TGTGCCAGCAGTGAAGGTCAGGGGGCTGACAAACTGTTTTTT. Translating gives CASSEGQGADKLFF. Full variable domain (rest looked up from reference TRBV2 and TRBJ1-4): EPEVTQTPSHQVTQMGQEVILRCVPISNHLYFYWYRQILGQKVEFLVSFYNNEISEKSEIFDDQFSVERPDGSNFTLKIRSTKLEDSAMYFCASSEGQGADKLFFGSGTQLSVL.